This is a list of T cell receptor beta chains from one sample in a study of PD-1 blockade in classical Hodgkin lymphoma. The repertoire was sequenced with immunoSEQ multiplex PCR; TCRdb's copy has only in-frame clones and lacks some. Among 30,000 or so clones listed, 80% to 90% were seen once. The material sequenced was peripheral blood mononuclear cells (PBMCs), taken at baseline. These receptors were collected from a human donor with classical Hodgkin lymphoma. CDR3s include the opening cysteine and the closing phenylalanine or tryptophan. The D gene is left open where the match is weak. Clone sizes are given selectively: once, few, many, or a class where the clone is expanded.

j_call,d_call,clone_size,v_call,cdr3_nt,cdr3_aa
TRBJ2-2,.,.,TRBV2,TGTGCCAGCAGTGTTGGGAACACCAACACCGGGGAGCTGTTTTTT,CASSVGNTNTGELFF
TRBJ1-2,.,.,TRBV11-3,TGTGCCAGCAGCTTAGCGCCGAACGGCGGAGGCTACACCTTC,CASSLAPNGGGYTF
TRBJ1-2,.,.,TRBV6-6,TGTGCCAGCAGGCTCACAGGGATGGTAGACGGCTACACCTTC,CASRLTGMVDGYTF
TRBJ2-7,.,.,TRBV6-6,TGTGCCAGCAAAATTGGGGTCAGCGTCTACGAGCAGTACTTC,CASKIGVSVYEQYF
TRBJ2-7,.,.,TRBV30,TGTGCCTCGACAGGAGACTCCTACGAGCAGTACTTC,CASTGDSYEQYF
TRBJ1-1,.,once,TRBV30,TGTGCCTGGGGAGGGCACATGAACACTGAAGCTTTCTTT,CAWGGHMNTEAFF
TRBJ1-1,TRBD1,.,TRBV28,TGTGCCAGCAGTTCCGGACAGGGGCCGCCGAACACTGAAGCTTTCTTT,CASSSGQGPPNTEAFF
TRBJ2-2,.,once,TRBV7-3,TGTGCCAGCAGCTTAAACTCGAACACCGGGGAGCTGTTTTTT,CASSLNSNTGELFF
TRBJ2-2,.,.,TRBV6-5,TGTGCCAGCAGACGACAAGCCCCCGGGGAGCTGTTTTTT,CASRRQAPGELFF
TRBJ1-1,.,once,TRBV6-5,TGTGCCAGCAGTTACTCGAATCCCACTGAAGCTTTCTTT,CASSYSNPTEAFF
TRBJ2-7,TRBD1,once,TRBV2,TGTGCCAGCAGTCGCGGGACAGGGCGGGGTGACGAGCAGTACTTC,CASSRGTGRGDEQYF
TRBJ1-4,TRBD1,.,TRBV19,TGTGCCAGTAGTTTAGACCCGTGGACAGGGGTCGAAAAACTGTTTTTT,CASSLDPWTGVEKLFF
TRBJ2-3,TRBD1,.,TRBV9,TGTGCCAGCAGCGCGACAGGGAGCACAGATACGCAGTATTTT,CASSATGSTDTQYF
TRBJ1-2,.,.,TRBV29-1,TGCAGCGTTGGAGAGGTCGACTATGGCTACACCTTC,CSVGEVDYGYTF
TRBJ1-4,TRBD1,.,TRBV25-1,TGTGCCAGCAGCGGTCCAGGGGGATTGAATGAAAAACTGTTTTTT,CASSGPGGLNEKLFF
TRBJ2-3,TRBD2,once,TRBV6-5,TGTGCCAGCAGTTACTCTTTTAGCGGGGTGTCAGATACGCAGTATTTT,CASSYSFSGVSDTQYF
TRBJ2-1,.,.,TRBV7-3,TGTGCCAGCAGCTTCCCACCCTACAATGAGCAGTTCTTC,CASSFPPYNEQFF
TRBJ2-1,.,.,TRBV7-9,TGTGCCAGCAGCTCGATAACAGGGATCAATGAGCAGTTCTTC,CASSSITGINEQFF
TRBJ1-1,TRBD1,.,TRBV4-3,TGCGCCAGCAGCCAATATACAGGGGATTTCACTGAAGCTTTCTTT,CASSQYTGDFTEAFF
TRBJ1-1,.,.,TRBV14,TGTGCCAGCAGCCATGCCTATTACACTGAAGCTTTCTTT,CASSHAYYTEAFF
TRBJ1-4,.,.,TRBV4-2,TGTGCCAGCAGCCAAGATGCAAGGGGAACTAATGAAAAACTGTTTTTT,CASSQDARGTNEKLFF
TRBJ2-7,TRBD2,.,TRBV2,TGTGCCAGCAGCCTTAGCGGGGGCCTACCCGAGCAGTACTTC,CASSLSGGLPEQYF
TRBJ1-1,.,.,TRBV2,TGTGCCAGCAGTGAAAGGGGGGCGCCTTCTGAAGCTTTCTTT,CASSERGAPSEAFF
TRBJ1-2,.,.,TRBV28,TGTGCCAGCAGTCCAGGGTGGGGCATGGATGGCTACACCTTC,CASSPGWGMDGYTF
TRBJ1-5,.,.,TRBV10-1,TGCGCCAGCACTCGAAACCCCGGGACACCTAACAATCAGCCCCAGCATTTT,CASTRNPGTPNNQPQHF
TRBJ2-5,TRBD1,few,TRBV7-9,TGTGCCAGCAGCTACCAGGGGGCTTTGTACTTC,CASSYQGALYF
TRBJ1-6,TRBD1,.,TRBV18,TGTGCCAGCTCACCGGACAGGGGTCCGAATTCACCCCTCCACTTT,CASSPDRGPNSPLHF